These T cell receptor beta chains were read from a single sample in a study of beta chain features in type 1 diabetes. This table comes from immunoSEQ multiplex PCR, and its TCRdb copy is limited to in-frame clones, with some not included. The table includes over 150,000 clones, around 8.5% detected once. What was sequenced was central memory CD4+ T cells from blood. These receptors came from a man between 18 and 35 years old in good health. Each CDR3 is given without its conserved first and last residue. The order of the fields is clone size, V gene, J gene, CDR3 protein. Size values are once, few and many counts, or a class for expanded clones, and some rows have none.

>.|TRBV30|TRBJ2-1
AWSWLLGNEQF
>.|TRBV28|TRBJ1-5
ASSSARQPQH
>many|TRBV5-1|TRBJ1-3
ASSLEGATGNTIY
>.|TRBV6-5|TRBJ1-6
ASSPRDRGGSPLH
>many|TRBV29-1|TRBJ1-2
SVEVLGADGT
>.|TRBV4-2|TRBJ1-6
ASSLERSPPLH
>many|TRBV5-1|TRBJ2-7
ASSPRQASYEQY
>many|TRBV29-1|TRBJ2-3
SGRRGIGTDTQY
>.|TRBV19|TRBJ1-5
ASSISTGEQPQH
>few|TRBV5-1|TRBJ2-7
ASRPNSLGGSYEQY
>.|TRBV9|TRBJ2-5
ASSVGAGVGGMETQY
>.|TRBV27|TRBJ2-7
ASRGTGLGEQY
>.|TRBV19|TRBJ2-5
ASTQTSAQETQY
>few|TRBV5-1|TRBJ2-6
ASSLQSGTRGSGANVLT
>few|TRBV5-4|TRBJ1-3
ASSFRDRGNTIY
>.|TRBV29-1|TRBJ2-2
SANDRGSNTGELF
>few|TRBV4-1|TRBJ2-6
ASSQYSSGANVLT
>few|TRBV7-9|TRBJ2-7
ASISFGITPPSPYEQY
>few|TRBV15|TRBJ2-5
ATSRLRGHDQETQY
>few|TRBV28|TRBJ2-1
ASRGPEFRGEQF
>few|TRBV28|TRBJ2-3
ASSLLTSGTDTQY
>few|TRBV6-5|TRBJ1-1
ASKPDRGLGTEAF
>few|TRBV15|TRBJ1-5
ATSTGQNLRNQPQH
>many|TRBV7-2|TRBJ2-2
ASSFLRTGELF
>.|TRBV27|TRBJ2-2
ASSLTHFRLANTGELF
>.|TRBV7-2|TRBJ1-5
ASSLGASNQPQH